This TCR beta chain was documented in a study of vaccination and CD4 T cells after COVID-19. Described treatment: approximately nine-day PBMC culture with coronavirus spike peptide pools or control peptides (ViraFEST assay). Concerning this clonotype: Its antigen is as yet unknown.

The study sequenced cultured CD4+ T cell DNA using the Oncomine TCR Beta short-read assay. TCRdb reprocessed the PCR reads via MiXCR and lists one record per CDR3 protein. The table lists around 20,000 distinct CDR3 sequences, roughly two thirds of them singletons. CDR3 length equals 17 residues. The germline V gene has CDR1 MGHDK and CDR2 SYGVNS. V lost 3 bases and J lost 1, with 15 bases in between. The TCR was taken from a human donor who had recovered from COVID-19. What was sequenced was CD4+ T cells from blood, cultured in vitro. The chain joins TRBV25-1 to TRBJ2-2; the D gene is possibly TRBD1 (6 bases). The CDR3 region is CASSDPRKQGNTGELFF. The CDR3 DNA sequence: TGTGCCAGCAGTGACCCTCGTAAACAGGGGAACACCGGGGAGCTGTTTTTT.